One and the same sample provided the 30 T cell receptor beta chains below, sequenced in a study of glioma-infiltrating T cells. The iRepertoire nested amplicon-rescue multiplex PCR amplified TCR alpha and beta CDR3s from RNA. In TCRdb, the multiplex PCR reads were re-called with MiXCR into one record per CDR3 protein. Of 150,000 to 200,000 distinct CDR3 sequences in the sample, about 31% were seen once. The sample comprised glioma tissue, nonneoplastic brain tissue, or PBMCs (not recorded which). These receptors were obtained from a human donor with low-grade glioma or glioblastoma, undergoing nonglioma brain surgery, or in good health (not recorded which).

This clonotype has just a few counts. The V call is TRBV19, the J call TRBJ2-3; D gene uncertain. This CDR3 comprises 14 residues. CDR1 is LNHDA and CDR2 is SQIVND in the germline V gene (reference sequence). The V end lost 5 bases, the J end lost 2 bases, and 11 bases lay between the germline ends. The CDR3, as DNA: TGTGCCAGTAGTGGCGTCGGCTTCACAGATACGCAGTATTTT. Residues: CASSGVGFTDTQYF.

This clonotype was counted once. This rearrangement joins TRBV3-1 to TRBJ2-5; a weak D match, TRBD2 (6 bases). Germline V gene lookup returns CDR1 LGHDT and CDR2 YNNKEL (reference sequence). V was clipped by 7 bases and J by 7 bases, with 19 bases between them. The CDR3 length is 14 residues. This chain's CDR3 is CASMQDSGGGTQYF. In DNA, the CDR3 is TGTGCCAGCATGCAAGATTCCGGGGGAGGGACCCAGTACTTC.

Regarding this clonotype: A much larger clone sits a single nucleotide away, making a read error possible. The chain has TRBV2 and TRBJ1-2, with D perhaps matching TRBD1 (5 bases). The CDR3 has 15 residues. CDR1 SNHLY and CDR2 FYNNEI come from the germline V gene. Trimming left V 7 bases short and J 3 bases short, with 18 bases between. CDR3 DNA sequence: TGTGCCAGCAACCCCCTCCGGGGGGTATACTATGGCTACACCTTC. The encoded protein is CASNPLRGVYYGYTF.

Remarks on this clonotype: The missing conserved phenylalanine or tryptophan at the end of this CDR3 makes a read error likely. The chain joins TRBV12-3 or TRBV12-4 to TRBJ2-5; D remains ambiguous. The CDR3 has 14 amino acids. V lost 3 bases to trimming and J lost 0 bases, with 8 bases between them. The CDR3 loop is CASSLPSYQETQYL. The CDR3 region has the DNA TGTGCCAGCAGTTTGCCGTCGTACCAAGAGACCCAGTACTTA.

Points on this clonotype: It may be a read error: a sequence one base away is much more abundant. V usage is TRBV11-2 and J usage is TRBJ1-2; D possibly corresponds to TRBD1 (5 bases). Germline CDR1 and CDR2: SGHAT and FQNNGV. V dropped 4 bases and J dropped 9 bases, with 24 bases sitting between them. The CDR3 is 16 residues long. CDR3 in amino acids: CASSSDWTRRGDSYTF. The CDR3 region has the DNA TGTGCCAGCAGCTCCGACTGGACAAGGAGGGGAGATAGCTACACCTTC.

This clonotype came up many times. CDR3 bases: TGTGCCAGCAGTCCCTCCGGGGTCACAGATACGCAGTATTTT. It yields the protein CASSPSGVTDTQYF. This sequence joins TRBV28 and TRBJ2-3; D may be TRBD2 (5 bases). The CDR3 is 14 amino acids. Germline CDR1 reads MDHEN; CDR2 reads SYDVKM. The V gene lost 5 bases and the J gene lost 2 bases, with 11 bases spanning the gap.

This clonotype was seen repeatedly, ten times or more. The rearrangement links TRBV4-3 to TRBJ2-7, with 8 bases identical to TRBD1. The length of the CDR3 is 14 residues. Germline V gene sequence: CDR1 LGHNA, CDR2 YSLEER. Trimming removed 3 bases from V and 3 bases from J; junction bases left unmatched: 4. This CDR3 is CASSQTGVGYEQYF. CDR3 coding DNA: TGCGCCAGCAGCCAGACAGGGGTGGGCTACGAGCAGTACTTC.

This clonotype was seen repeatedly, ten times or more. The V call is TRBV20-1, the J call TRBJ2-4, with 8 bases aligning to TRBD2. J was trimmed by 3 bases and V by 2 bases; bases with no gene match: 0. CDR1 and CDR2 (germline): DFQATT, SNEGSKA (reference sequence). This CDR3 has 13 residues. The CDR3 nucleotides read TGCAGTGCTAGAAGCGGGAGCAAAAACATTCAGTACTTC. Translation: CSARSGSKNIQYF.

The chain uses TRBV29-1 and TRBJ2-7; D gene ambiguous. CDR1 SQVTM and CDR2 ANQGSEA come from the germline V gene. The CDR3 has 11 residues. The V and J ends lost 2 bases and 4 bases respectively, with 6 bases between them. CDR3 region: CSVELEYEQYF. In DNA, the CDR3 is TGCAGCGTTGAACTCGAATACGAGCAGTACTTC.

As concerns this clonotype: A much bigger clone sits one base away, suggesting this may be a read error. This chain joins TRBV29-1 and TRBJ1-1, with 8 bases aligning to TRBD1. The CDR3 totals 12 residues. The germline gives CDR1 SQVTM, CDR2 ANQGSEA. V gave up 3 bases and J gave up 11 bases; unmatched junction bases: 8. The CDR3 protein is CSVEPMTGAAFF. The CDR3 nucleotides are TGCAGCGTTGAGCCCATGACAGGGGCGGCTTTCTTT.

This clonotype has at least ten counts. V and J are TRBV6-1 and TRBJ1-2, with D unclear. Germline V gives CDR1 MNHNS, CDR2 SASEGT. There are 14 residues in the CDR3. Trimming stripped 5 bases from V and 3 bases from J, with 13 bases between. The chain's CDR3 is CASSYLSGDYGYTF. The DNA for the CDR3 is TGTGCCAGCAGTTATCTCTCAGGCGACTATGGCTACACCTTC.

This clonotype was seen ten or more times. This chain's CDR3 is CASKASGSDTQYF. CDR3 in DNA: TGTGCCAGCAAGGCTAGCGGTAGTGATACGCAGTATTTT. V usage is TRBV6-1 and J usage is TRBJ2-3, with TRBD2 matching over 7 bases. Germline V gives CDR1 MNHNS, CDR2 SASEGT. The trim removed 7 bases at V and 6 bases at J, leaving 7 bases unmatched. There are 13 residues in the CDR3.

This clonotype was counted ten times or more. The chain joins TRBV6-1 to TRBJ2-7; 9 bases are shared with TRBD1. The V gene's germline CDR1 is MNHNS and CDR2 SASEGT. CDR3 length: 14 residues. Germline trimming cut 6 bases from V and 7 bases from J; bases unmatched to any gene: 10. CDR3 region: CASSPPGQGREQYF. The CDR3 nucleotides read TGTGCCAGCAGCCCTCCGGGACAGGGAAGAGAGCAGTACTTC.

This clonotype was found a few times. The chain has TRBV19 and TRBJ2-5; TRBD2 matches at 7 bases. CDR1 and CDR2 (germline): LNHDA, SQIVND (reference sequence). This CDR3 has 15 residues. Trimming removed 5 bases from V and 0 bases from J; junction bases left unmatched: 6. The CDR3 reads CASSASSGNQETQYF. The CDR3 nucleotides read TGTGCCAGTAGTGCCTCTAGCGGCAACCAAGAGACCCAGTACTTC. Full variable domain (missing parts from reference TRBV19 and TRBJ2-5): DGGITQSPKYLFRKEGQNVTLSCEQNLNHDAMYWYRQDPGQGLRLIYYSQIVNDFQKGDIAEGYSVSREKKESFPLTVTSAQKNPTAFYLCASSASSGNQETQYFGPGTRLLVL.

On this clonotype: It may be a read error: a sequence one base away is much more abundant. This chain joins TRBV10-2 and TRBJ2-5, with D maybe TRBD1 (6 bases). Germline-derived CDR1 and CDR2 are WSHSY and SAAADI. CDR3 length: 11 residues. CDR3 nucleotide sequence: TGTGCCACACAGGGACAAGAGACCCATTACTTC. Protein sequence: CATQGQETHYF.

In its sample, this clonotype was seen many times. V gene TRBV6-1 combines with J gene TRBJ2-1, with a tentative D call TRBD2 (5 bases). This CDR3 is built from 15 residues. The germline V gene encodes CDR1 MNHNS and CDR2 SASEGT. V was shortened by 5 bases and J by 7 bases, with 18 bases between the two germline ends. CDR3 amino acids: CASSRLTTFGNEQFF. As DNA, the CDR3 is TGTGCCAGCAGTCGACTAACAACCTTCGGGAATGAGCAGTTCTTC.

This clonotype has a count of ten or more. This sequence joins TRBV7-9 and TRBJ2-7; D gene uncertain. The ends were cut back, 0 bases at V and 4 bases at J, with 10 bases in the middle. Germline lookup yields CDR1 SEHNR and CDR2 FQNEAQ (reference sequence). The CDR3 is 14 amino acids. The DNA for the CDR3 is TGTGCCAGCAGCTTAGCGGTAGAGCGATACGAGCAGTACTTC. Its translation is CASSLAVERYEQYF.

This clonotype was observed at least ten times. A junction end diverges from the germline sequence, so it may reflect a read error. CDR3 protein: CVSTDRGLRGSNQPQHF. The CDR3 coding sequence is TGTGTCAGCACGGACAGGGGGCTAAGAGGTAGCAATCAGCCCCAGCATTTT. The V and J genes are TRBV28 and TRBJ1-5, with 11 bases that match TRBD1. The length of the CDR3 is 17 residues. Germline CDR1 and CDR2: MDHEN and SYDVKM.

This clonotype was counted ten times or more. The V gene is TRBV20-1, the J gene TRBJ2-7; D unclear. Germline CDR1 and CDR2: DFQATT and SNEGSKA (reference sequence). The CDR3 is made up of 15 amino acids. The V gene lost 4 bases and the J gene lost 3 bases, with 19 bases spanning the gap. In nucleotides, the CDR3 is TGCAGTGCTACCATGCTAGAGTTCGGCCTCTACGAGCAGTACTTC. The encoded protein is CSATMLEFGLYEQYF.

This clonotype was observed a few times. The J gene is TRBJ2-7, the V gene TRBV12-3 or TRBV12-4; 7 bases align to TRBD1. The CDR3 extends over 13 amino acids. The junction had 8 bases not matched to a gene; V was cut back by 6 bases and J by 6 bases. The CDR3 region is CASSDNRGVEQYF. CDR3 coding DNA: TGTGCCAGCAGCGACAACAGGGGTGTCGAGCAGTACTTC.

Note on this clonotype: Just one base apart from a much larger clone, this may be a read error. The chain links TRBV6-5 to TRBJ2-5; D unclear. CDR1 and CDR2 from the germline V gene are MNHEY and SVGAGI. The CDR3 spans 14 residues. Trimming stripped 2 bases from V and 5 bases from J, with 12 bases between. The chain's CDR3 is CASSYGEWMETQYF. For the CDR3, the DNA is TGTGCCAGCAGTTACGGGGAATGGATGGAGACCCAGTACTTC.

This clonotype has only one observation. This sequence may be a read error, since a much larger clone differs from it by one base. The chain uses TRBV7-2 and TRBJ2-1; the D gene is possibly TRBD2 (5 bases). V lost 1 base, J lost 11 bases, and 15 bases lay in between. Germline-derived CDR1 and CDR2 are SGHTA and FQGNSA. The CDR3 has 14 amino acids. CDR3 sequence reads: CASSLELEGNKQFF. DNA of the CDR3: TGTGCCAGCAGCTTAGAATTAGAGGGTAATAAGCAGTTCTTC.

This clonotype appeared many times. The chain couples TRBV6-6 to TRBJ1-2; 8 bases agree with TRBD1. CDR3 length: 15 amino acids. The ends lost 1 base at V and 2 bases at J; junction bases unmatched: 3. CDR1 MNHNY and CDR2 SVGAGI come from the germline V gene (reference sequence). The CDR3 DNA is TGTGCCAGCAGTTACTACGGACAGGGCAACTATGGCTACACCTTC. It specifies CASSYYGQGNYGYTF.

Many counts were recorded for this clonotype. The chain couples TRBV27 to TRBJ1-6; no reliable D call. Germline CDR1 reads MNHEY; CDR2 reads SMNVEV (reference sequence). This CDR3 has 16 amino acids. V was pared by 3 bases and J by 6 bases, with 15 bases between. CDR3 nucleotides: TGTGCCAGCAGTTTCAAGGGTGGCTCTGGTAATTCACCCCTCCACTTT. Translating it yields CASSFKGGSGNSPLHF.

There are many counts of this clonotype. This chain connects TRBV18 to TRBJ2-7, with D unresolved. V was trimmed by 0 bases and J by 2 bases, leaving 11 bases between them. The CDR3 is 15 residues long. Germline CDR1 reads KGHSH; CDR2 reads LQKENI. CDR3 loop: CASSPPSAATYEQYF. The CDR3 nucleotides read TGTGCCAGCTCACCACCATCGGCGGCTACCTACGAGCAGTACTTC. The complete variable domain, with remaining parts taken from reference TRBV18 and TRBJ2-7, reads NAGVMQNPRHLVRRRGQEARLRCSPMKGHSHVYWYRQLPEEGLKFMVYLQKENIIDESGMPKERFSAEFPKEGPSILRIQQVVRGDSAAYFCASSPPSAATYEQYFGPGTRLTVT.

This clonotype was counted many times. V gene TRBV27 combines with J gene TRBJ1-1; a possible D gene is TRBD1 (5 bases). Trimming left V 0 bases short and J 0 bases short, with 11 bases between. The CDR3 contains 16 residues. CDR1 is MNHEY, CDR2 SMNVEV, per germline (reference sequence). The CDR3 bases are TGTGCCAGCAGTTTATCGGGGGAGATGTTGAACACTGAAGCTTTCTTT. This translates into CASSLSGEMLNTEAFF.

This clonotype was detected ten times or more. This chain connects TRBV7-8 to TRBJ2-2; tentative D call: TRBD1 (6 bases). The V end lost 10 bases, the J end lost 1 base, and 13 bases lay between the germline ends. CDR3 size: 14 residues. Germline V lookup: CDR1 SGHVS, CDR2 FQNEAQ. The CDR3 protein is CATRQVQNTGELFF. CDR3 coding DNA: TGTGCCACCCGACAGGTACAGAACACCGGGGAGCTGTTTTTT.

The chain employs TRBV18 and TRBJ1-5, with 10 bases lining up with TRBD1. V dropped 3 bases and J dropped 6; count of bases not matched to a gene: 14. Looked up from germline, CDR1 is KGHSH and CDR2 is LQKENI. The CDR3 runs 18 residues. For the CDR3, the DNA is TGTGCCAGCTCACCCCTGTCGCCGGGACAGGGGAATGTTCAGCCCCAGCATTTT. It translates to CASSPLSPGQGNVQPQHF.

The chain employs TRBV7-3 and TRBJ1-1, with D possibly TRBD1 on 6 matching bases. Germline V gives CDR1 SGHTA, CDR2 FQGTGA. The CDR3 has 14 residues. V lost 5 bases and J 4 bases, leaving 14 bases between the germline ends. CDR3 loop: CASSPGVAGTEAFF. The CDR3 DNA follows: TGTGCCAGCAGCCCAGGGGTCGCGGGCACTGAAGCTTTCTTT.

This clonotype has a count of ten or more. This chain links TRBV20-1 with TRBJ2-2; D remains ambiguous. The ends were cut back, 5 bases at V and 4 bases at J, with 2 bases in the middle. Germline CDR1 and CDR2: DFQATT and SNEGSKA (reference sequence). This CDR3 comprises 10 residues. The CDR3 DNA reads as TGCAGTGCTTGCACCGGGGAGCTGTTTTTT. Its protein product is CSACTGELFF.